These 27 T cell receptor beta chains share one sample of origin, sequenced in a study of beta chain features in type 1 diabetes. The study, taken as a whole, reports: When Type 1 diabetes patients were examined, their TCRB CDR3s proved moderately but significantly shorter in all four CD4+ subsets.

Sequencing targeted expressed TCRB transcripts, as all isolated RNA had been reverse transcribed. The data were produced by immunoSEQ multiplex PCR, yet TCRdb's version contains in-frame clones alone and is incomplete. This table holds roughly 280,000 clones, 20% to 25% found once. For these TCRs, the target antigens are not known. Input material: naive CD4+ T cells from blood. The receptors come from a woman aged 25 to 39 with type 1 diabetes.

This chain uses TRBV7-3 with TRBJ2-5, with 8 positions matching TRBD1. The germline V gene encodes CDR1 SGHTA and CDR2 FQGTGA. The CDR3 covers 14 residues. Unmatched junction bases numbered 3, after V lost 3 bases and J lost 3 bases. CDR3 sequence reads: CASSFRGPEETQYF. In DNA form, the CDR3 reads TGTGCCAGCAGCTTCAGGGGGCCGGAAGAGACCCAGTACTTC.

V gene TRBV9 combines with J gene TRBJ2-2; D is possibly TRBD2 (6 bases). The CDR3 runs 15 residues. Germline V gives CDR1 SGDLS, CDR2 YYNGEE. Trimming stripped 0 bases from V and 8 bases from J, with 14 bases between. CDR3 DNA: TGTGCCAGCAGCGTAGCTGGCCTAGCGACAGGGGAGCTGTTTTTT. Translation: CASSVAGLATGELFF.

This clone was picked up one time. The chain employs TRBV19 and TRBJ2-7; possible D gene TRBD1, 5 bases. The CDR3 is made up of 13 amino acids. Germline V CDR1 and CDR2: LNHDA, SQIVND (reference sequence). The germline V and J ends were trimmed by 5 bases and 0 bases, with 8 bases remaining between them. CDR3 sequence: CASSRTRSYEQYF. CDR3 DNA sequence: TGTGCCAGTAGTCGGACACGCTCCTACGAGCAGTACTTC.

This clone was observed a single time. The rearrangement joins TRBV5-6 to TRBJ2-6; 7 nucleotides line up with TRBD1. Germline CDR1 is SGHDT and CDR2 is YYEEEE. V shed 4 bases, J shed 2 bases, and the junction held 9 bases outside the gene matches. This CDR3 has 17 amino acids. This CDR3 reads CASSDGAGGAGANVLTF. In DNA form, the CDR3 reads TGTGCCAGCAGCGACGGGGCAGGGGGAGCTGGGGCCAACGTCCTGACTTTC.

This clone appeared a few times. CDR3 region: CATSRPRTDGYTF. CDR3 bases: TGTGCCACCAGCAGGCCGCGGACTGATGGCTACACCTTC. The J gene is TRBJ1-2, the V gene TRBV15; no firm D call. V lost 3 bases, J lost 6 bases, and 11 bases lay in between. Germline lookup yields CDR1 LNHNV and CDR2 YYDKDF (reference sequence). This CDR3 region has 13 residues.

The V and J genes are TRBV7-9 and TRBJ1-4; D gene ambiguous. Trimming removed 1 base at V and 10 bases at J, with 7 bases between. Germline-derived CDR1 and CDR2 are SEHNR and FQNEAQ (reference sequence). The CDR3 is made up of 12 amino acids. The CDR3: CASSLDGGKLFF. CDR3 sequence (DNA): TGTGCCAGCAGCTTAGACGGTGGAAAACTGTTTTTT. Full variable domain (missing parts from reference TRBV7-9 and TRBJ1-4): DTGVSQNPRHKITKRGQNVTFRCDPISEHNRLYWYRQTLGQGPEFLTYFQNEAQLEKSRLLSDRFSAERPKGSFSTLEIQRTEQGDSAMYLCASSLDGGKLFFGSGTQLSVL.

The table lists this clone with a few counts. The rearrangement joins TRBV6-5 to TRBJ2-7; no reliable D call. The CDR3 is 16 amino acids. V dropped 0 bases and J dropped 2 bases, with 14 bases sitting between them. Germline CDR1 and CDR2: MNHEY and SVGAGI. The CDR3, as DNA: TGTGCCAGCAGTTACTCGAACCCTGCAGTCACCTACGAGCAGTACTTC. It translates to CASSYSNPAVTYEQYF.

The CDR3 reads CAWSETGLGNTIYF. CDR3 bases: TGTGCCTGGAGCGAAACAGGGTTGGGAAACACCATATATTTT. The chain recombines TRBV30 with TRBJ1-3; a weak D match, TRBD1 (6 bases). Between the trimmed V and J ends, which lost 3 bases and 4 bases, there was a span of 13 bases. The CDR3 runs 14 residues. CDR1 GTSNPN and CDR2 SVGIG come from the germline V gene (reference sequence).

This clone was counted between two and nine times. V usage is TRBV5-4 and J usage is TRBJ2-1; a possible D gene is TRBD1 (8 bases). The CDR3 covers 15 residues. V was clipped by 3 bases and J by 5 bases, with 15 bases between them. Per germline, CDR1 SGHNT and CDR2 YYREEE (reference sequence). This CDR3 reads CASSWGGQADNEQFF. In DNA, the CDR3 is TGTGCCAGCAGCTGGGGGGGACAGGCGGACAATGAGCAGTTCTTC. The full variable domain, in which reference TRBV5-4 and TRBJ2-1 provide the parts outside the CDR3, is ETGVTQSPTHLIKTRGQQVTLRCSSQSGHNTVSWYQQALGQGPQFIFQYYREEENGRGNFPPRFSGLQFPNYSSELNVNALELDDSALYLCASSWGGQADNEQFFGPGTRLTVL.

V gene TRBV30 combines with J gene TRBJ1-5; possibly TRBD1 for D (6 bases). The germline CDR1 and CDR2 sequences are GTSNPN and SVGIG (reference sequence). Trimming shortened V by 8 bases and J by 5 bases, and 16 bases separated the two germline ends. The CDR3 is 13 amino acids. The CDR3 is CALGGGFDQPQHF. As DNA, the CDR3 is TGTGCCCTAGGGGGTGGGTTTGATCAGCCCCAGCATTTT.

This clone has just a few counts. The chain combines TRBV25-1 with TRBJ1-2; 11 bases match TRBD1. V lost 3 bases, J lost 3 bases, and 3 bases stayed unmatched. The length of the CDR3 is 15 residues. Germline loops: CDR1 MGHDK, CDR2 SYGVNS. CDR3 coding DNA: TGTGCCAGCAGTGACCCGGGACAGGGGGACTATGGCTACACCTTC. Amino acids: CASSDPGQGDYGYTF.

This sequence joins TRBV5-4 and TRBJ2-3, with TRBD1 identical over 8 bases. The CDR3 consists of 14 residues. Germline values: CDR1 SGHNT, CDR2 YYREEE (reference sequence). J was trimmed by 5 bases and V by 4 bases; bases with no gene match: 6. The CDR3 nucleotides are TGTGCCAGCAGCGCTCGGACAGGGATAGATACGCAGTATTTT. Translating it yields CASSARTGIDTQYF.

CDR3 residues: CAWSRTGSNQPQHF. CDR3 bases: TGTGCCTGGAGTCGGACAGGTAGCAATCAGCCCCAGCATTTT. The chain carries TRBV30 and TRBJ1-5, with TRBD1 matching over 7 bases. This CDR3 is 14 amino acids long. Germline lookup yields CDR1 GTSNPN and CDR2 SVGIG (reference sequence). The trim removed 2 bases at V and 0 bases at J, leaving 1 base unmatched.

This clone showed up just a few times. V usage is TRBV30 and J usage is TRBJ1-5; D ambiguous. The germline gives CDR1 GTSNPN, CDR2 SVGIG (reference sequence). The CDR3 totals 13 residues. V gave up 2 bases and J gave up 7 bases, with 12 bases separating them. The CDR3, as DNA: TGTGCCTGGAGTATCGGGTTAGACCAGCCCCAGCATTTT. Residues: CAWSIGLDQPQHF.

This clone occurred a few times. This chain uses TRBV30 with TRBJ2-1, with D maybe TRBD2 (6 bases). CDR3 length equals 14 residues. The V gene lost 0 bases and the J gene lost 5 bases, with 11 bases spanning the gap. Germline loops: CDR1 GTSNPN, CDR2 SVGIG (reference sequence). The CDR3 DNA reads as TGTGCCTGGAGTGTCCAGCGGGCCCACAATGAGCAGTTCTTC. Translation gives CAWSVQRAHNEQFF. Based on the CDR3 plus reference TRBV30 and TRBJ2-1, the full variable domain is SQTIHQWPATLVQPVGSPLSLECTVEGTSNPNLYWYRQAAGRGLQLLFYSVGIGQISSEVPQNLSASRPQDRQFILSSKKLLLSDSGFYLCAWSVQRAHNEQFFGPGTRLTVL.

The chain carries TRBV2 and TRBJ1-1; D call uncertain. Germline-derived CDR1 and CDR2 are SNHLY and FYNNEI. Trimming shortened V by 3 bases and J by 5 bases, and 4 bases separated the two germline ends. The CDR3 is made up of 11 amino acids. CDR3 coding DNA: TGTGCCAGCAGTGAGAGGACTGAAGCTTTCTTT. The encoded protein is CASSERTEAFF. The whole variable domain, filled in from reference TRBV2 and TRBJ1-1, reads EPEVTQTPSHQVTQMGQEVILRCVPISNHLYFYWYRQILGQKVEFLVSFYNNEISEKSEIFDDQFSVERPDGSNFTLKIRSTKLEDSAMYFCASSERTEAFFGQGTRLTVV.

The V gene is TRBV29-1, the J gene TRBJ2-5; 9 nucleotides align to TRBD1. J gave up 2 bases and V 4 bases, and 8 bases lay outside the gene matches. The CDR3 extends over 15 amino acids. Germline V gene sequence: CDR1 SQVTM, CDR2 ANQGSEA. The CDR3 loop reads CSVGDVDRGQETQYF. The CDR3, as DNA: TGCAGCGTTGGGGACGTGGACAGGGGACAAGAGACCCAGTACTTC.

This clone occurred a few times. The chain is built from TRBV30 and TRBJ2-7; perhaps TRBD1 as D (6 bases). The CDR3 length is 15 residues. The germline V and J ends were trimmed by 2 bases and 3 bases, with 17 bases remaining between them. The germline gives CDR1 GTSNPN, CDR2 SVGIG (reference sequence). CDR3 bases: TGTGCCTGGAGTCCTCGGACAGCGAGAGGCTACGAGCAGTACTTC. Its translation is CAWSPRTARGYEQYF.

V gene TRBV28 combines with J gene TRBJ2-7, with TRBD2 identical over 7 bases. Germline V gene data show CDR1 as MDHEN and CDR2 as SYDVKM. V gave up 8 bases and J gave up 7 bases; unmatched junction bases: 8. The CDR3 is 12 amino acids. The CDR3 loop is CASRDYHSEQYF. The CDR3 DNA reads TGTGCCAGCCGGGACTACCACTCAGAGCAGTACTTC.

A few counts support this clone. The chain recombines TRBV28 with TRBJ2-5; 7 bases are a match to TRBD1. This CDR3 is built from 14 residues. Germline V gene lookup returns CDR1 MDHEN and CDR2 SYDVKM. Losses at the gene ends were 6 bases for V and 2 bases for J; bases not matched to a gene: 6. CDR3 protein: CASRELGQQETQYF. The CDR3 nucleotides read TGTGCCAGCAGGGAGCTGGGACAGCAAGAGACCCAGTACTTC. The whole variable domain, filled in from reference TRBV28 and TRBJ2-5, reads DVKVTQSSRYLVKRTGEKVFLECVQDMDHENMFWYRQDPGLGLRLIYFSYDVKMKEKGDIPEGYSVSREKKERFSLILESASTNQTSMYLCASRELGQQETQYFGPGTRLLVL.

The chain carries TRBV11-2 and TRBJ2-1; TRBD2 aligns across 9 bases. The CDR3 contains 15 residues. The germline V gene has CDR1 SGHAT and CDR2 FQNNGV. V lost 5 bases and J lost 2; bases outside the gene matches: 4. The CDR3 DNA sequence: TGTGCCAGCAGCCGAATAGCGGGGGCCTACAATGAGCAGTTCTTC. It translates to CASSRIAGAYNEQFF.

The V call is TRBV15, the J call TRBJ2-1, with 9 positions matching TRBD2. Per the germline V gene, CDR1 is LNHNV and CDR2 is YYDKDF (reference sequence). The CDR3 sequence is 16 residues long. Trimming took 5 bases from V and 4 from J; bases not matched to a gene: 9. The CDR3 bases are TGTGCCACCAGCGCCCGACTAGCGGAGATTTACAATGAGCAGTTCTTC. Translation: CATSARLAEIYNEQFF.

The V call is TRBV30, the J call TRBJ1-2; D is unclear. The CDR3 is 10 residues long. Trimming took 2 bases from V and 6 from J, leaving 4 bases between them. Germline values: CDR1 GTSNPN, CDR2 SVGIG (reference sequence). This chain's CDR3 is CAWSQDGYTF. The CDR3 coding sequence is TGTGCCTGGAGTCAGGATGGCTACACCTTC. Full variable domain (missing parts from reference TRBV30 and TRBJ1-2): SQTIHQWPATLVQPVGSPLSLECTVEGTSNPNLYWYRQAAGRGLQLLFYSVGIGQISSEVPQNLSASRPQDRQFILSSKKLLLSDSGFYLCAWSQDGYTFGSGTRLTVV.

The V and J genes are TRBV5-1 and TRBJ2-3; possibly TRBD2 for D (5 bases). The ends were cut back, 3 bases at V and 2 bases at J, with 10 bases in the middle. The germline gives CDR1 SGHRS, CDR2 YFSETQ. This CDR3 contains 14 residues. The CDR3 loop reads CASSYWTLTDTQYF. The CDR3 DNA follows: TGCGCCAGCAGCTATTGGACTCTCACAGATACGCAGTATTTT.

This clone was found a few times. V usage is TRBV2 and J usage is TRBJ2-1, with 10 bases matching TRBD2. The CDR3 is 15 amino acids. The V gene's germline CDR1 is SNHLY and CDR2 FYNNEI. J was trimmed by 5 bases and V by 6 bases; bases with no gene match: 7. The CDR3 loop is CASRELAGRHNEQFF. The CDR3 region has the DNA TGTGCCAGCAGGGAACTAGCGGGACGACACAATGAGCAGTTCTTC.

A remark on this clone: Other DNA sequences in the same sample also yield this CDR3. The chain's CDR3 is CASSLGGSGANVLTF. The CDR3 coding sequence is TGTGCCAGCTCTCTAGGGGGCTCCGGGGCCAACGTCCTGACTTTC. The gene calls are TRBV28 and TRBJ2-6; 7 bases align to TRBD1. The junction had 8 bases not matched to a gene; V was cut back by 8 bases and J by 4 bases. Germline CDR1 MDHEN, CDR2 SYDVKM. CDR3 length equals 15 residues.

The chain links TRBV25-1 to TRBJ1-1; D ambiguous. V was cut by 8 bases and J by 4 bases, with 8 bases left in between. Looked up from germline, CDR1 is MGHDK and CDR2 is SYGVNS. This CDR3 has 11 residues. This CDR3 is CASSRGTEAFF. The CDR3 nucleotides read TGTGCCAGCTCGCGGGGCACTGAAGCTTTCTTT.